This T cell receptor (beta chain) stems from a study of blood T cell repertoires in COVID-19. About the study: The United States, Italy and Spain were the sources of the acute and convalescent COVID-19 samples. In each case, the material was cDNA or gDNA derived from T cells, B-cell-depleted T cells, or PBMCs.

Germline lookup yields CDR1 SGDLS and CDR2 YYNGEE. Trimming cost V 0 bases and J 1 base, with 18 bases left between them. This CDR3 is 18 amino acids long. Authors' analysis steps: Researchers report that nucleated cell counts were estimated from reference gene primer amplification. The table came from immunoSEQ multiplex PCR; TCRdb's copy has only in-frame clones and leaves some out. V and J calls and clone size are copied from that table; D and trimming were computed from the DNA. Found here are around 130,000 clones, around 76% of them singletons; the top ten hold about 10%. The sample comprised peripheral blood. The chain has TRBV9 and TRBJ2-3, with D maybe TRBD2 (6 bases). The clonotype was recovered from a human donor in a cohort sampled during active COVID-19. CDR3 amino acids: CASSVEFGRGLGTDTQYF. DNA for the CDR3: TGTGCCAGCAGCGTAGAATTTGGTCGGGGGTTGGGCACAGATACGCAGTATTTT. The variable domain in full, completed from reference TRBV9 and TRBJ2-3, reads DSGVTQTPKHLITATGQRVTLRCSPRSGDLSVYWYQQSLDQGLQFLIQYYNGEERAKGNILERFSAQQFPDLHSELNLSSLELGDSALYFCASSVEFGRGLGTDTQYFGPGTRLTVL.